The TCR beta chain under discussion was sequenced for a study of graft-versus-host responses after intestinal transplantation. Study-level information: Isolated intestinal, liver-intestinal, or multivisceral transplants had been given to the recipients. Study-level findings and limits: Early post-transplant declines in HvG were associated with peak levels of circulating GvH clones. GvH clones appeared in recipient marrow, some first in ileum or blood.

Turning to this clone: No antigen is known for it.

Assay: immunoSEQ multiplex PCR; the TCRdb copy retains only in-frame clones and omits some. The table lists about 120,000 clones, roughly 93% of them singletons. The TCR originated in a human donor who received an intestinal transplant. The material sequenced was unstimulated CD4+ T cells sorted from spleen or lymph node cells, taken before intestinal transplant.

CDR3 loop: CASSLQGPPGTDTQYF. The CDR3 coding sequence is TGCGCCAGCAGTCTACAGGGCCCCCCAGGGACAGATACGCAGTATTTT. The V and J genes are TRBV4-1 and TRBJ2-3, with D maybe TRBD1 (6 bases). V lost 6 bases and J lost 3, with 19 bases in between. The CDR3 runs 16 residues. Germline CDR1 MGHRA, CDR2 YSYEKL.